This is a list of T cell receptor beta chains from one sample in a study of spatial heterogeneity in lung cancer. Using its own MiXCR run on the 5' RACE reads, TCRdb lists one record per CDR3 protein. This table holds tens of thousands of distinct CDR3 sequences, about 8% found once. Here the sequenced sample was PBMCs, taken at surgery. The receptor set was obtained from a female donor with early-stage non-small cell lung cancer. Both conserved end residues are part of each CDR3. The order of the fields is J gene, clone size, V gene, D gene, CDR3 DNA, CDR3 protein. A D gene is named only where the DNA matches it firmly. Not every row has a clone size; where given, it reads once, few, many or a size class.

TRBJ1-4,medium-sized,TRBV29-1,NA,TGCAGCGTTGAAGAGATTGGGGAGCAGGTTTTT,CSVEEIGEQVF
TRBJ1-1,NA,TRBV10-3,TRBD1,TGTGCCATCAGGGGACAGGGGGACGGGAACACTGAAGCTTTCTTT,CAIRGQGDGNTEAFF
TRBJ1-1,few,TRBV30,TRBD1,TGTGCCTGGAGTCCAGGGACAGGGGCGAACACTGAAGCTTTCTTT,CAWSPGTGANTEAFF
TRBJ2-1,NA,TRBV7-9,TRBD1,TGTGCCAGCAGTCCCCCGGGACAGGGGTACAATGAGCAGTTCTTC,CASSPPGQGYNEQFF
TRBJ2-3,NA,TRBV28,NA,TGTGCCAGCAGTTTAATGTCCCCAGATACGCAGTATTTT,CASSLMSPDTQYF
TRBJ2-7,NA,TRBV5-6,NA,TGTGCCAGCTCGTTGGCGGGGTCCTACGAGCAGTACTTC,CASSLAGSYEQYF
TRBJ1-1,many,TRBV2,TRBD1,TGTGCCAGCAGTGAACCCCGGGACAGTGAGAACACTGAAGCTTTCTTT,CASSEPRDSENTEAFF
TRBJ2-1,many,TRBV7-9,NA,TGTGCCAGCAGCCTAGACACGCGAAGCTACAATGAGCAGTTCTTC,CASSLDTRSYNEQFF
TRBJ2-5,few,TRBV5-1,TRBD2,TGCGCCAGCAGCCCTAGCGGGGGGTTTCTCCAAGAGACCCAGTACTTC,CASSPSGGFLQETQYF
TRBJ2-1,few,TRBV20-1,NA,TGCAGTGCTACTAGCGTCAGCAAGAATGAGCAGTTCTTC,CSATSVSKNEQFF
TRBJ2-5,NA,TRBV29-1,NA,TGCAGCGTTCCATTGGGCCTTCAAGAGACCCAGTACTTC,CSVPLGLQETQYF
TRBJ2-3,many,TRBV5-1,NA,TGCGCCAGCAGTCTGGAGGCTAGGATCACAGATACGCAGTATTTT,CASSLEARITDTQYF
TRBJ1-1,NA,TRBV7-2,NA,TGTGCCAGCAGCCGACAACTCAAGGGGGGAGACACTGAAGCTTTCTTT,CASSRQLKGGDTEAFF
TRBJ1-1,NA,TRBV6-5,TRBD1,TGTGCCAGCAGTTACGGGACAGGGACTGAAGCTTTCTTT,CASSYGTGTEAFF
TRBJ2-1,many,TRBV9,NA,TGTGCCAGCAGCGTAGCCCACACAGCTAGCTCCTACAATGAGCAGTTCTTC,CASSVAHTASSYNEQFF
TRBJ1-5,few,TRBV5-5,NA,TGTGCCAGCAGCAGGGCTGGGTCCAAGGAGCCCCAGCATTTT,CASSRAGSKEPQHF
TRBJ1-1,NA,TRBV3-1,TRBD1,TGTGCCAGCAGCCAAGCGGGACAGCTAAACACTGAAGCTTTCTTT,CASSQAGQLNTEAFF
TRBJ1-5,many,TRBV7-9,TRBD1,TGTGCCAGCAGTCAAGGCACAGGGGCTGCTTTGAATCAGCCCCAGCATTTT,CASSQGTGAALNQPQHF
TRBJ1-5,many,TRBV12-3/TRBV12-4,TRBD1,TGTGCCAGCAGCCCCAGCGGACAGGGTGGGCAGCCCCAGCATTTT,CASSPSGQGGQPQHF
TRBJ2-2,few,TRBV3-1,TRBD2,TGTGCCAGCAGCCCGCGGACTAGCGGGGGGCGTGGCGGGGAGCTGTTTTTT,CASSPRTSGGRGGELFF
TRBJ1-4,few,TRBV6-1,NA,TGTGCCTCCGTGGACGGTTTTAATGAAAAACTGTTTTTT,CASVDGFNEKLFF
TRBJ2-1,many,TRBV6-2/TRBV6-3,TRBD1,TGTGCCAGCAGCCACCTCAAGGGAGGACAGGGCTACAATGAGCAGTTCTTC,CASSHLKGGQGYNEQFF
TRBJ1-1,many,TRBV6-5,NA,TGTGCCAGCAAACCCTCCGGGGGACAAGACACTGAAGCTTTCTTT,CASKPSGGQDTEAFF
TRBJ2-1,few,TRBV7-9,NA,TGTGCCAGCAGCCGGACCACTGAGCAGTTCTTC,CASSRTTEQFF
TRBJ1-1,NA,TRBV12-5,TRBD1,TGTGCTAGTGGTTTGAGGGGACAGATGAACACTGAAGCTTTCTTT,CASGLRGQMNTEAFF
TRBJ2-1,many,TRBV28,NA,TGTGCCAGCAGTTTCCGCGACAGCCGCAATGAGCAGTTCTTC,CASSFRDSRNEQFF
TRBJ2-2,many,TRBV9,NA,TGTGCCAGCAGCGTAGCTACGTCTCGTACAGGGCCCAACACCGGGGAGCTGTTTTTT,CASSVATSRTGPNTGELFF
TRBJ2-2,many,TRBV10-1,TRBD2,TGCGCCAGCAGTAAGATGCAACTAGCGGCGAACACCGGGGAGCTGTTTTTT,CASSKMQLAANTGELFF
TRBJ1-1,few,TRBV28,TRBD1,TGTGCCAGCATCGACAGGGCCCCCCAAGCTTTCTTT,CASIDRAPQAFF
TRBJ1-1,NA,TRBV28,TRBD1,TGTGCCAGCAGTATCTTAACCTGGGACAGCCAGAAAGAAGCTTTCTTT,CASSILTWDSQKEAFF
TRBJ2-1,few,TRBV20-1,TRBD2,TGCAGTGCTAGAGATCTGGCTAGCGGCACCTACAATGAGCAGTTCTTC,CSARDLASGTYNEQFF
TRBJ1-1,few,TRBV5-1,TRBD1,TGCGCCAGCAGCCACGGACAGGGGTATCTTCCTGAAGCTTTCTTT,CASSHGQGYLPEAFF
TRBJ2-2,many,TRBV7-3,TRBD2,TGTGCCAGCAGCTTTCCTAGCGGGAGTCCCGGGGAGCTGTTTTTT,CASSFPSGSPGELFF
TRBJ2-7,few,TRBV20-1,TRBD2,TGCAGTGCGTCCGGGAGGCTGGCCTACGAGCAGTACTTC,CSASGRLAYEQYF
TRBJ2-6,NA,TRBV4-1,NA,TGCGCCAGCAGCCAAGGACAGAGCTCTGGGGCCAACGTCCTGACTTTC,CASSQGQSSGANVLTF
TRBJ2-3,few,TRBV7-3,TRBD1,TGTGCCAGCAGCTGGACAGGGGGCACAGATACGCAGTATTTT,CASSWTGGTDTQYF
TRBJ2-7,many,TRBV28,NA,TGTGCCAGCAGTTTGGGCCGGGCTAACATCTCCTACGAGCAGTACTTC,CASSLGRANISYEQYF
TRBJ1-2,many,TRBV7-9,NA,TGTGCCAGCAGCTTAGACGATGGCGGCTACACCTTC,CASSLDDGGYTF
TRBJ1-1,NA,TRBV12-3/TRBV12-4,TRBD1,TGTGCCAGCAGTTCCCTATACAGCGCCAGGGGGGCTTTCTTT,CASSSLYSARGAFF
TRBJ1-2,NA,TRBV6-1,TRBD1,TGTGCCAGCACTGCCGGGACAGACCTCTATGGCTACACCTTC,CASTAGTDLYGYTF
TRBJ1-2,NA,TRBV30,NA,TGTGGCTGGAGGGATTTCTATGGCTACACCTTC,CGWRDFYGYTF
TRBJ2-3,few,TRBV7-2,TRBD2,TGTGCCAGCAGCTCCCAGGCTAGCGGGGGCGTCGTAGATACGCAGTATTTT,CASSSQASGGVVDTQYF
TRBJ2-3,NA,TRBV3-1,TRBD2,TGTGCCAGCAGCCAAGGAACTAGCGGGAGGTATACGCAGTATTTT,CASSQGTSGRYTQYF
TRBJ1-6,few,TRBV12-3/TRBV12-4,TRBD1,TGTGCCAGCAGCTCACTCATCCCGGGGACAGCGAGCTCCTATAATTCACCCCTCCACTTT,CASSSLIPGTASSYNSPLHF
TRBJ2-7,many,TRBV28,NA,TGTGCCAGCAGCCCTGTTGGGCACGAGCAGTACTTC,CASSPVGHEQYF
TRBJ2-7,many,TRBV28,TRBD1,TGTGCCAGCAGTTTATCGATAGGTACAGGGGATGCCTACGAGCAGTACTTC,CASSLSIGTGDAYEQYF
TRBJ1-5,NA,TRBV6-1,TRBD1,TGTGCCAGCAGATCCGGGACAGGGCCTAGGAGGCCCCAGCATTTT,CASRSGTGPRRPQHF
TRBJ1-2,many,TRBV28,TRBD1,TGTGCCAGCAGTTTACTCCCCGGGACAGCTAACTATGGCTACACCTTC,CASSLLPGTANYGYTF
TRBJ2-2,medium-sized,TRBV5-6,TRBD1,TGTGCCAGCAGCTTCACAGGGGAGAACACCGGGGAGCTGTTTTTT,CASSFTGENTGELFF
TRBJ2-3,NA,TRBV7-8,NA,TGTGCCAGCAGCCTCCCCCCTGCAGATACGCAGTATTTT,CASSLPPADTQYF
TRBJ2-7,few,TRBV5-1,NA,TGCGCCAGCAGCTTGGAGGGAAGCGAGCAGTACTTC,CASSLEGSEQYF
TRBJ2-2,few,TRBV24-1,NA,TGTGCCACCAGTGATTTAAGCAGTTACGGGGAGCTGTTTTTT,CATSDLSSYGELFF
TRBJ1-4,many,TRBV10-3,NA,TGTGCCATCGGGACCACCGAAAAACTGTTTTTT,CAIGTTEKLFF